The next 23 T cell receptor beta chains were all read from a single sample in a study of T cells after yellow fever vaccination. TCRdb independently ran MiXCR on the 5' RACE reads; one entry per CDR3 protein. The sample lists hundreds of thousands of distinct CDR3 sequences; approximately 13% were seen once. The specimen was PBMCs, collected on the day of the yellow fever booster vaccination. These receptors originate from a man in his thirties or forties who received the YFV17D yellow fever vaccine.

The rearrangement links TRBV6-2 or TRBV6-3 to TRBJ2-2; D call uncertain. V gave up 10 bases and J gave up 5 bases, with 14 bases separating them. This CDR3 spans 13 amino acids. The germline V gene encodes CDR1 MNHEY and CDR2 SVGEGT. As DNA, the CDR3 is TGTGCCACCAGAGGTCTTAGGACCGGGGAGCTGTTTTTT. Its translation is CATRGLRTGELFF.

The V call is TRBV7-8, the J call TRBJ2-3; D gene ambiguous. This CDR3 has 14 residues. V dropped 5 bases and J dropped 0 bases, with 9 bases sitting between them. Germline-derived CDR1 and CDR2 are SGHVS and FQNEAQ. As DNA, the CDR3 is TGTGCCAGCAGCCTCCCCCTCAGCACAGATACGCAGTATTTT. This sequence encodes CASSLPLSTDTQYF.

The chain joins TRBV6-5 to TRBJ1-1; TRBD1 might be the D (6 bases). Trimming shortened V by 4 bases and J by 11 bases, and 17 bases separated the two germline ends. Germline CDR1 is MNHEY and CDR2 is SVGAGI. The CDR3 is made up of 13 amino acids. CDR3 DNA: TGTGCCAGCAGTTTCGACCGGACAGTCTCGGCTTTCTTT. This sequence encodes CASSFDRTVSAFF.

The chain couples TRBV25-1 to TRBJ1-1; the D gene is possibly TRBD1 (5 bases). Germline CDR1 is MGHDK and CDR2 is SYGVNS. The CDR3 runs to 17 residues. V dropped 2 bases and J dropped 1 base, with 17 bases sitting between them. The CDR3 sequence: CASSEGGRGPKNTEAFF. The CDR3 DNA follows: TGTGCCAGCAGTGAAGGAGGGAGGGGACCCAAGAACACTGAAGCTTTCTTT.

In DNA, the CDR3 is TGTGCCAGCAGCTGGGGTGGCGGGGGAAATCAGTTCTTC. It codes for CASSWGGGGNQFF. The J gene is TRBJ2-1, the V gene TRBV7-2; 7 bases agree with TRBD2. Trimming took 4 bases from V and 13 from J; bases not matched to a gene: 10. The CDR3 length is 13 residues. CDR1 and CDR2 from the germline V gene are SGHTA and FQGNSA.

This sequence joins TRBV27 and TRBJ1-1, with 8 bases aligning to TRBD1. Germline V gene data show CDR1 as MNHEY and CDR2 as SMNVEV (reference sequence). CDR3 length equals 16 residues. V shed 5 bases, J shed 1 base, and the junction held 9 bases outside the gene matches. The CDR3 sequence: CASSPGQGGANTEAFF. The CDR3 DNA reads TGTGCCAGCAGTCCTGGACAGGGTGGTGCGAACACTGAAGCTTTCTTT.

The table lists this clonotype with a few counts. The V call is TRBV5-6, the J call TRBJ1-4, with D possibly being TRBD1 (5 bases). There are 14 residues in the CDR3. Germline values: CDR1 SGHDT, CDR2 YYEEEE. The V gene lost 1 base and the J gene lost 7 bases, with 11 bases spanning the gap. CDR3 amino acids: CASSLKQGFEKLFF. CDR3 DNA sequence: TGTGCCAGCAGCTTGAAGCAGGGTTTTGAAAAACTGTTTTTT.

The rearrangement joins TRBV20-1 to TRBJ2-7; possible D gene TRBD2, 5 bases. Trimming left V 4 bases short and J 2 bases short, with 12 bases between. The CDR3 contains 13 residues. CDR1 is DFQATT, CDR2 SNEGSKA, per germline (reference sequence). CDR3 in DNA: TGCAGTGCTAAGGGCGGGCCAACCTACGAGCAGTACTTC. Encoded protein: CSAKGGPTYEQYF.

The chain joins TRBV30 to TRBJ1-5; D unclear. V was shortened by 0 bases and J by 5 bases, with 14 bases between the two germline ends. CDR1 is GTSNPN and CDR2 is SVGIG in the germline V gene (reference sequence). This CDR3 has 15 residues. The CDR3, as DNA: TGTGCCTGGAGTGTTGAATCCTACGGGGATCAGCCCCAGCATTTT. This encodes CAWSVESYGDQPQHF.

This clonotype was counted many times. The chain recombines TRBV18 with TRBJ2-7; 8 nucleotides match TRBD2. This CDR3 has 13 amino acids. V lost 4 bases and J lost 3; bases outside the gene matches: 2. Germline CDR1 KGHSH, CDR2 LQKENI. The CDR3 region has the DNA TGTGCCAGCTCACAAACTAGCGGCTACGAGCAGTACTTC. This gives the protein CASSQTSGYEQYF. Supplemented by reference TRBV18 and TRBJ2-7, the full variable domain reads NAGVMQNPRHLVRRRGQEARLRCSPMKGHSHVYWYRQLPEEGLKFMVYLQKENIIDESGMPKERFSAEFPKEGPSILRIQQVVRGDSAAYFCASSQTSGYEQYFGPGTRLTVT.

This clonotype has a single count. This chain joins TRBV7-2 and TRBJ1-2, with D possibly being TRBD1 (5 bases). The CDR3 sequence is 17 residues long. The germline gives CDR1 SGHTA, CDR2 FQGNSA. V gave up 5 bases and J gave up 0 bases, with 19 bases separating them. The CDR3 reads CASSTGQGTGPNYGYTF. As DNA, the CDR3 is TGTGCCAGCAGCACCGGCCAGGGCACAGGCCCTAACTATGGCTACACCTTC.

Ten or more counts support this clonotype. CDR3 DNA: TGTGCCACCAGCAGAGACCCGACTGCGGAGACCCAGTACTTC. Protein: CATSRDPTAETQYF. The V call is TRBV15, the J call TRBJ2-5; D ambiguous. The germline CDR1 and CDR2 sequences are LNHNV and YYDKDF (reference sequence). V was cut by 0 bases and J by 5 bases, with 10 bases left in between. This CDR3 region has 14 residues.

This clonotype has a count of ten or more. A read error may account for a junction end that differs from germline. The J gene is TRBJ2-3, the V gene TRBV12-3 or TRBV12-4, with D tentatively TRBD2 (5 bases). The CDR3 extends over 15 amino acids. The CDR3 sequence is CASRRTSGSTDTQYF. In nucleotides, the CDR3 is TGCGCCAGCAGAAGGACGAGCGGTAGCACAGATACGCAGTATTTT.

This chain links TRBV5-1 with TRBJ1-2; D not certain. Germline V lookup: CDR1 SGHRS, CDR2 YFSETQ. Trimming cost V 0 bases and J 6 bases, with 9 bases left between them. The length of the CDR3 is 13 residues. CDR3 sequence: CASSLDLSNGYTF. As DNA, the CDR3 is TGCGCCAGCAGCTTGGATCTGAGCAATGGCTACACCTTC.

This rearrangement joins TRBV12-3 or TRBV12-4 to TRBJ2-7; D could derive from TRBD1 or TRBD2 (9 bases each). This CDR3 is 19 amino acids long. V was shortened by 6 bases and J by 0 bases, with 27 bases between the two germline ends. This CDR3 reads CASSHRDRVTSGFSYEQYF. The CDR3 DNA sequence: TGTGCCAGCAGCCACCGGGACAGGGTGACTAGCGGATTCTCCTACGAGCAGTACTTC.

This clonotype was observed at least ten times. The J gene is TRBJ2-2, the V gene TRBV7-9; tentatively, D is TRBD2 (7 bases). The germline V gene has CDR1 SEHNR and CDR2 FQNEAQ (reference sequence). CDR3 length: 13 residues. V lost 5 bases and J 4 bases, leaving 8 bases between the germline ends. CDR3 coding DNA: TGTGCCAGCAGCGCGGGGGCCACCGGGGAGCTGTTTTTT. Protein product: CASSAGATGELFF.

The rearrangement links TRBV27 to TRBJ2-7; 9 bases line up with TRBD1. V dropped 8 bases and J dropped 5; count of bases not matched to a gene: 7. This CDR3 is 13 amino acids long. Germline loops: CDR1 MNHEY, CDR2 SMNVEV (reference sequence). Here the CDR3 reads CASAGQGFHEQYF. The CDR3 nucleotides are TGTGCCAGCGCTGGACAGGGGTTCCACGAGCAGTACTTC.

A word on this clonotype: This may stem from a read error, because a much larger clone lies one nucleotide away. V usage is TRBV7-9 and J usage is TRBJ2-1; no firm D call. Trimming removed 1 base from V and 2 bases from J, with 6 bases in between. CDR3 size: 14 residues. CDR1 and CDR2 (germline): SEHNR, FQNEAQ (reference sequence). CDR3 sequence reads: CASSLDTTYNEQFF. The CDR3 coding sequence is TGTGCCAGCAGCTTAGATACCACCTACAATGAGCAGTTCTTC.

The genes are TRBV7-3 and TRBJ1-1; TRBD1 agrees at 9 bases. Germline V gene sequence: CDR1 SGHTA, CDR2 FQGTGA. J lost 1 base, V lost 6 bases, and 3 bases had no gene match. This CDR3 has 14 amino acids. The CDR3 DNA follows: TGTGCCAGCAGACGGGACAGGGAGAACACTGAAGCTTTCTTT. Protein product: CASRRDRENTEAFF. Complete variable domain (other parts from reference TRBV7-3 and TRBJ1-1): GAGVSQTPSNKVTEKGKYVELRCDPISGHTALYWYRQSLGQGPEFLIYFQGTGAADDSGLPNDRFFAVRPEGSVSTLKIQRTERGDSAVYLCASRRDRENTEAFFGQGTRLTVV.

This clonotype was detected only a few times. This chain connects TRBV20-1 to TRBJ1-2; tentatively, D is TRBD1 (6 bases). The germline gives CDR1 DFQATT, CDR2 SNEGSKA (reference sequence). V shed 5 bases and J shed 8 bases, with 18 bases lying between them. The CDR3 spans 13 residues. DNA for the CDR3: TGCAGTGCTCCCCCTGACGGGGGCAGAGGCTACACCTTC. Translation: CSAPPDGGRGYTF.

This clonotype was found a few times. The rearrangement uses TRBV9 and TRBJ2-3, with TRBD1 matching 7 bases. Germline V gives CDR1 SGDLS, CDR2 YYNGEE. CDR3 length: 19 residues. Unmatched junction bases numbered 15, after V lost 2 bases and J lost 0 bases. CDR3 sequence: CASSVHGTAQGFSTDTQYF. CDR3 nucleotide sequence: TGTGCCAGCAGCGTCCACGGGACAGCTCAAGGCTTTAGCACAGATACGCAGTATTTT.

J is TRBJ2-1 and V is TRBV11-2, with 12 positions matching TRBD2. Germline CDR1 and CDR2: SGHAT and FQNNGV. CDR3 size: 17 residues. V trimming: 0 bases; J trimming: 7 bases; junction bases outside the gene matches: 7. DNA for the CDR3: TGTGCCAGCAGCTTAGATACTAGCGGGAGGTCACTAAATGAGCAGTTCTTC. Translation gives CASSLDTSGRSLNEQFF. Full variable domain (missing parts from reference TRBV11-2 and TRBJ2-1): EAGVAQSPRYKIIEKRQSVAFWCNPISGHATLYWYQQILGQGPKLLIQFQNNGVVDDSQLPKDRFSAERLKGVDSTLKIQPAKLEDSAVYLCASSLDTSGRSLNEQFFGPGTRLTVL.

This chain joins TRBV12-3 or TRBV12-4 and TRBJ2-1; the D gene is possibly TRBD2 (6 bases). The CDR3 runs 15 residues. Trimming shortened V by 5 bases and J by 5 bases, and 16 bases separated the two germline ends. The CDR3 nucleotides read TGTGCCAGCAGTAGACTAGGCGCGGGCCACAATGAGCAGTTCTTC. This translates into CASSRLGAGHNEQFF.